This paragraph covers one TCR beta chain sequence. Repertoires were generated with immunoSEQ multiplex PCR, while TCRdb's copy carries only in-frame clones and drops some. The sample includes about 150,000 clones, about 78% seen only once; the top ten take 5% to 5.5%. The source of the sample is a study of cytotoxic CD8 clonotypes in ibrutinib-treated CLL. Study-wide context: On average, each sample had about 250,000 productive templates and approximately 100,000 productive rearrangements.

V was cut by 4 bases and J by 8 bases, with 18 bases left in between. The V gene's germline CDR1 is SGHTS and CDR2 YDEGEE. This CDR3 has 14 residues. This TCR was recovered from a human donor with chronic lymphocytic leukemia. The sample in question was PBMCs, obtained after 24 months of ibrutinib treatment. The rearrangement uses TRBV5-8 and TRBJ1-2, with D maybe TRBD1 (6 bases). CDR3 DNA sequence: TGTGCCAGCAGCGGACAGTGGGTATCTTGGGGCTACACCTTC. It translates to CASSGQWVSWGYTF. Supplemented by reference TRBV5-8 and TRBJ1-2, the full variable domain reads EAGVTQSPTHLIKTRGQQATLRCSPISGHTSVYWYQQALGLGLQFLLWYDEGEERNRGNFPPRFSGRQFPNYSSELNVNALELEDSALYLCASSGQWVSWGYTFGSGTRLTVV.